The 16 T cell receptor beta chains below all came from one sample that was sequenced in a study of CD8+ T cells in alopecia areata. Indicated treatment: oral pan-JAK inhibitor, 5-10 mg twice daily. Once RNA had been extracted, it was reverse transcribed into cDNA to act as the sequencing template. TCRdb keeps only in-frame clones here, not all; method: immunoSEQ multiplex PCR. The table includes under 350,000 clones, roughly 60% detected once. The material sequenced was CD4+ T cells sorted from blood, taken at week 24, from a patient treated with tofacitinib. Receptors originate from a human donor with alopecia areata.

In its sample, this clone was seen a few times. The chain employs TRBV5-1 and TRBJ1-5; 8 bases align to TRBD1. The length of the CDR3 is 15 residues. Germline trimming cut 4 bases from V and 1 base from J; bases unmatched to any gene: 4. Germline V lookup: CDR1 SGHRS, CDR2 YFSETQ. The CDR3 DNA is TGCGCCAGCAGCCCGGGACAGGTCAGCAATCAGCCCCAGCATTTT. Protein product: CASSPGQVSNQPQHF.

J is TRBJ2-1 and V is TRBV11-3; D is perhaps TRBD2 (5 bases). Germline CDR1 is SGHNT and CDR2 is YENEEA. Trimming took 5 bases from V and 4 from J, leaving 9 bases between them. The CDR3 is 13 amino acids. CDR3 sequence reads: CASSQSGYNEQFF. The CDR3 nucleotides read TGTGCCAGCAGCCAAAGCGGTTACAATGAGCAGTTCTTC.

This clone was detected only a few times. J is TRBJ2-1 and V is TRBV7-2, with 10 bases aligning to TRBD2. Germline lookup yields CDR1 SGHTA and CDR2 FQGNSA. The CDR3 totals 17 residues. V dropped 2 bases and J dropped 1; count of bases not matched to a gene: 5. In DNA form, the CDR3 reads TGTGCCAGCAGCTTAAACGGACTAGCGGTTTCCTACAATGAGCAGTTCTTC. Amino acid sequence: CASSLNGLAVSYNEQFF.

This clone was seen at least ten times. The chain links TRBV30 to TRBJ2-5; TRBD2 might be the D (6 bases). There are 14 residues in the CDR3. Trimming pared 2 bases from V and 5 bases from J, leaving 15 bases between. Germline CDR1 and CDR2: GTSNPN and SVGIG (reference sequence). The CDR3 is CAWSLGGQEETQYF. CDR3 sequence (DNA): TGTGCCTGGAGTCTCGGAGGGCAGGAGGAGACCCAGTACTTC.

The V gene is TRBV5-4, the J gene TRBJ2-1; no clear D gene. V was cut by 4 bases and J by 4 bases, with 12 bases left in between. CDR1 is SGHNT and CDR2 is YYREEE in the germline V gene (reference sequence). This CDR3 contains 14 residues. The CDR3 nucleotides are TGTGCCAGCAGCCCGAGACGGCAATACAATGAGCAGTTCTTC. This encodes CASSPRRQYNEQFF. The full variable domain, completed using reference TRBV5-4 and TRBJ2-1, is ETGVTQSPTHLIKTRGQQVTLRCSSQSGHNTVSWYQQALGQGPQFIFQYYREEENGRGNFPPRFSGLQFPNYSSELNVNALELDDSALYLCASSPRRQYNEQFFGPGTRLTVL.

This clone was counted once. The chain employs TRBV6-5 and TRBJ2-1, with 8 bases that match TRBD1. Germline V gene data show CDR1 as MNHEY and CDR2 as SVGAGI. The CDR3 covers 12 residues. After removal of 8 bases from V and 7 bases from J, the junction contained 4 bases not matched to a gene. This CDR3 reads CASRGTGNEQFF. As DNA, the CDR3 is TGTGCCAGCCGAGGGACAGGAAATGAGCAGTTCTTC.

The V and J genes are TRBV5-1 and TRBJ2-1; the match to TRBD2 covers 10 bases. J was trimmed by 4 bases and V by 3 bases; bases with no gene match: 7. This CDR3 has 16 amino acids. Germline V gene data show CDR1 as SGHRS and CDR2 as YFSETQ. The CDR3 DNA is TGCGCCAGCAGCTCTATACTAGCGGGGAGTTACAATGAGCAGTTCTTC. The encoded protein is CASSSILAGSYNEQFF.

There are a few counts of this clone. The J gene is TRBJ2-7, the V gene TRBV28; 14 nucleotides align to TRBD2. V was pared by 6 bases and J by 5 bases, with 6 bases of the junction left unmatched. The V gene's germline CDR1 is MDHEN and CDR2 SYDVKM. The CDR3 covers 15 residues. The CDR3 protein is CASSRLAGGLHEQYF. CDR3 bases: TGTGCCAGCAGCCGACTAGCGGGGGGGCTCCACGAGCAGTACTTC.

The genes are TRBV7-2 and TRBJ2-7, with D perhaps matching TRBD2 (5 bases). Germline CDR1 is SGHTA and CDR2 is FQGNSA. CDR3 length equals 14 residues. Trimming stripped 8 bases from V and 1 base from J, with 15 bases between. CDR3 nucleotides: TGTGCCAGCCAGTACACGGGGTCATCCTACGAGCAGTACTTC. Its protein is CASQYTGSSYEQYF.

This chain links TRBV7-9 with TRBJ1-2, with D possibly TRBD1 on 5 matching bases. The CDR3 is made up of 16 amino acids. Germline-derived CDR1 and CDR2 are SEHNR and FQNEAQ (reference sequence). V lost 3 bases and J 4 bases, leaving 18 bases between the germline ends. DNA of the CDR3: TGTGCCAGCAGCTTCGACTCCATCGGGGGACCCTATGGCTACACCTTC. It codes for CASSFDSIGGPYGYTF.

For this clone: Other DNA sequences in this specimen translate into the identical CDR3. The DNA for the CDR3 is TGTGCCTGGAGTCGACAGTTCTATGGCTACACCTTC. Protein product: CAWSRQFYGYTF. The chain uses TRBV30 and TRBJ1-2, with D perhaps TRBD1 (5 bases). Germline CDR1 reads GTSNPN; CDR2 reads SVGIG (reference sequence). The V and J ends lost 2 bases and 4 bases respectively, with 8 bases between them. CDR3 length: 12 amino acids.

The chain couples TRBV18 to TRBJ1-6; D gene unclear. The germline V and J ends were trimmed by 0 bases and 4 bases, with 10 bases remaining between them. This CDR3 region has 16 residues. Per the germline V gene, CDR1 is KGHSH and CDR2 is LQKENI. The CDR3 nucleotides are TGTGCCAGCTCACCACCCGGGGAGAGTTATAATTCACCCCTCCACTTT. This gives the protein CASSPPGESYNSPLHF.

This clone was counted once. The gene calls are TRBV11-2 and TRBJ2-7; D gene ambiguous. In germline, CDR1 is SGHAT, CDR2 FQNNGV. V lost 1 base, J lost 2 bases, and 12 bases lay in between. The CDR3 totals 15 residues. The CDR3 bases are TGTGCCAGCAGCTTAGCAACCGGATCTACCTACGAGCAGTACTTC. The encoded protein is CASSLATGSTYEQYF.

This sequence joins TRBV5-6 and TRBJ2-3; D tentatively reads TRBD1 or TRBD2 (6 bases each). The length of the CDR3 is 12 residues. From germline, CDR1 is SGHDT and CDR2 YYEEEE. The V end was cut by 2 bases, the J end by 9 bases, with 10 bases between. CDR3 region: CASSLGGPTQYF. CDR3 sequence (DNA): TGTGCCAGCAGCTTAGGGGGGCCAACGCAGTATTTT.

This clone was counted between two and nine times. CDR3 bases: TGTGCCAGCAGCCCCGCTGCCAGGTTCCAGTATTTT. Residues: CASSPAARFQYF. V is TRBV5-6 and J is TRBJ2-3; D remains unclear. The CDR3 runs to 12 residues. The V end was cut by 4 bases, the J end by 12 bases, with 15 bases between. Germline V lookup: CDR1 SGHDT, CDR2 YYEEEE.

The chain employs TRBV30 and TRBJ2-1; the D is unclear. The CDR3 length is 14 residues. Germline V gene sequence: CDR1 GTSNPN, CDR2 SVGIG (reference sequence). Trimming shortened V by 4 bases and J by 0 bases, and 10 bases separated the two germline ends. DNA for the CDR3: TGTGCCTGGAAGCCCTCTAGCTCCTACAATGAGCAGTTCTTC. Its translation: CAWKPSSSYNEQFF.